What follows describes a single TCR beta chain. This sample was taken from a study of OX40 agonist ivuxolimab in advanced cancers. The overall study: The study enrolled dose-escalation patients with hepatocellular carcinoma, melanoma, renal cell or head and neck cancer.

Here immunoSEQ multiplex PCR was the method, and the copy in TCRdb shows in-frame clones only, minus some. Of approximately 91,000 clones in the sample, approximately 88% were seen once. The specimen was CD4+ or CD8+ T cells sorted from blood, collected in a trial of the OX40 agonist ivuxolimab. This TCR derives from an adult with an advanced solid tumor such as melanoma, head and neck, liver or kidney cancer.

The CDR3, as DNA: TGCGCCAGCAGCCTTTCCGGGCTAGCGGGGGGCGAAGAGACCCAGTACTTC. It specifies CASSLSGLAGGEETQYF. This chain connects TRBV4-3 to TRBJ2-5, with 11 positions matching TRBD2. J was trimmed by 3 bases and V by 4 bases; bases with no gene match: 10. Germline V gene sequence: CDR1 LGHNA, CDR2 YSLEER. The CDR3 has 17 residues.